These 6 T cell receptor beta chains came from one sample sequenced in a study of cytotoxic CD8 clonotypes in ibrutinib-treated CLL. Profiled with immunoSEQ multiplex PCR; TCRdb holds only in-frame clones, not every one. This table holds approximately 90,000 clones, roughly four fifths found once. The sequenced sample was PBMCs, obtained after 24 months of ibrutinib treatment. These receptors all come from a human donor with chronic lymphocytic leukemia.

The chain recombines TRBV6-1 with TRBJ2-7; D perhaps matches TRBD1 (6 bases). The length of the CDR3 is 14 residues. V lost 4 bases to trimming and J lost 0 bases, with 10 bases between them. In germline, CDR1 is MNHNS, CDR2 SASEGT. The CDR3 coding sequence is TGTGCCAGCAGTGGCCGGGACATCTCCTACGAGCAGTACTTC. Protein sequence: CASSGRDISYEQYF.

CDR3 sequence reads: CASSLDGLATEAFF. The CDR3 nucleotides are TGTGCCAGCAGCTTGGACGGGTTGGCCACTGAAGCTTTCTTT. The chain couples TRBV5-4 to TRBJ1-1; D uncertain. Trimming took 0 bases from V and 4 from J, leaving 10 bases between them. The CDR3 sequence is 14 residues long. Per the germline V gene, CDR1 is SGHNT and CDR2 is YYREEE (reference sequence).

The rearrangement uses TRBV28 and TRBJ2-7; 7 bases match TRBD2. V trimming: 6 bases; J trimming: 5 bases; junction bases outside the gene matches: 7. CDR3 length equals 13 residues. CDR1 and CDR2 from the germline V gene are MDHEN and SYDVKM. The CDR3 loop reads CASSGTNSNEQYF. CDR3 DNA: TGTGCCAGCAGCGGGACTAACTCGAACGAGCAGTACTTC.

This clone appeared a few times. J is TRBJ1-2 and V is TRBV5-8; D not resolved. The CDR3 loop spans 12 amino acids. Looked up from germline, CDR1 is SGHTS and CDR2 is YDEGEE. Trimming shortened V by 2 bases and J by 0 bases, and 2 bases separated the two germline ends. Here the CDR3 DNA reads TGTGCCAGCAGCTTACCTAACTATGGCTACACCTTC. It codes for CASSLPNYGYTF.

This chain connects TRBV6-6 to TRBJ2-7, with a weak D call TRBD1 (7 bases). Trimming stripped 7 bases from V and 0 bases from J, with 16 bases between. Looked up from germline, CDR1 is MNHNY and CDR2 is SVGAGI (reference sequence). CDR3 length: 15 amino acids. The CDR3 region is CASNRRRDSSYEQYF. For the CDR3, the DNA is TGTGCCAGCAACCGACGGCGGGACAGCTCCTACGAGCAGTACTTC.

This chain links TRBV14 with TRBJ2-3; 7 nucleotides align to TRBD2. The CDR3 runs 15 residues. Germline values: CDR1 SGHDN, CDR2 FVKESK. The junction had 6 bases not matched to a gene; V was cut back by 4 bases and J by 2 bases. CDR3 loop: CASSPLGGATDTQYF. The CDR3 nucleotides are TGTGCCAGCAGCCCCCTGGGAGGGGCCACAGATACGCAGTATTTT.